These T cell receptor beta chains were read from a single sample in a study of CD8+ T cells in alopecia areata. Data came from immunoSEQ multiplex PCR; TCRdb stores just in-frame clones and leaves some out. The table includes over 85,000 clones, roughly two thirds detected once. The sample in question was CD8+ T cells sorted from blood, obtained at week 4, from a patient treated with tofacitinib. Source of these receptors: a human donor with alopecia areata. Each CDR3 is given with its conserved first and last residue. The D gene is left open where the match is weak. The size of a clone is reported for some rows only, either as once, few or many, or as a class for expanded clones.

j_call: TRBJ1-1; d_call: -; v_call: TRBV30; clone_size: -; cdr3_nt: TGTGCCTGGAGTGTACAAGTGAACACTGAAGCTTTCTTT; cdr3_aa: CAWSVQVNTEAFF
j_call: TRBJ2-1; d_call: -; v_call: TRBV9; clone_size: once; cdr3_nt: TGTGCCAGCAGCACGGACCCGAGCTCCTACAATGAGCAGTTCTTC; cdr3_aa: CASSTDPSSYNEQFF
j_call: TRBJ2-7; d_call: TRBD1; v_call: TRBV30; clone_size: -; cdr3_nt: TGTGCCTGGAGTGCTGAGACAGGGGTGTCCTACGAGCAGTACTTC; cdr3_aa: CAWSAETGVSYEQYF
j_call: TRBJ2-7; d_call: -; v_call: TRBV4-1; clone_size: -; cdr3_nt: TGCGCCAGCAGCCAAGATCAGGGCTACGAGCAGTACTTC; cdr3_aa: CASSQDQGYEQYF
j_call: TRBJ2-7; d_call: -; v_call: TRBV7-9; clone_size: once; cdr3_nt: TGTGCCAGCAGCCTAGACCTCCCCTACGAGCAGTACTTC; cdr3_aa: CASSLDLPYEQYF
j_call: TRBJ2-5; d_call: TRBD2; v_call: TRBV7-9; clone_size: few; cdr3_nt: TGTGCCAGCAGCGCAGGACTAGCGGGCCTCCAACAAGAGACCCAGTACTTC; cdr3_aa: CASSAGLAGLQQETQYF
j_call: TRBJ2-7; d_call: -; v_call: TRBV15; clone_size: few; cdr3_nt: TGTGCCACCAGCAGAGATTACGGGGAGTACGAGCAGTACTTC; cdr3_aa: CATSRDYGEYEQYF
j_call: TRBJ1-5; d_call: -; v_call: TRBV27; clone_size: -; cdr3_nt: TGTGCCAGCAGTTTATATGTCAATCAGCCCCAGCATTTT; cdr3_aa: CASSLYVNQPQHF
j_call: TRBJ1-1; d_call: TRBD1; v_call: TRBV6-5; clone_size: -; cdr3_nt: TGTGCCAGCAGTCCGCTACAGGGGAATGAAGCTTTCTTT; cdr3_aa: CASSPLQGNEAFF
j_call: TRBJ2-2; d_call: -; v_call: TRBV7-2; clone_size: -; cdr3_nt: TGTGCCAGCAGCTTATCAGGGGCGCTCACCGGGGAGCTGTTTTTT; cdr3_aa: CASSLSGALTGELFF
j_call: TRBJ1-1; d_call: -; v_call: TRBV2; clone_size: -; cdr3_nt: TGTGCCAGCAGTGAAGAGGGAACAGGGCGTGGCACTGAAGCTTTCTTT; cdr3_aa: CASSEEGTGRGTEAFF
j_call: TRBJ2-5; d_call: TRBD2; v_call: TRBV2; clone_size: many; cdr3_nt: TGTGCCAGCAGTGACCTGGCGGGGGGGCGACGGGAGACCCAGTACTTC; cdr3_aa: CASSDLAGGRRETQYF
j_call: TRBJ2-5; d_call: TRBD1; v_call: TRBV2; clone_size: -; cdr3_nt: TGTGCCAGCAGTGAGCAACAGGGGGCGCCCCGAGAGACCCAGTACTTC; cdr3_aa: CASSEQQGAPRETQYF
j_call: TRBJ1-5; d_call: -; v_call: TRBV28; clone_size: many; cdr3_nt: TGTGCCAGCAGTTCCCGACGAGGCAAGAACAATCAGCCCCAGCATTTT; cdr3_aa: CASSSRRGKNNQPQHF
j_call: TRBJ2-2; d_call: TRBD2; v_call: TRBV9; clone_size: -; cdr3_nt: TGTGCCAGCAGCGTAGACCCGGGAGGGCATACCGGGGAGCTGTTTTTT; cdr3_aa: CASSVDPGGHTGELFF
j_call: TRBJ2-7; d_call: -; v_call: TRBV27; clone_size: -; cdr3_nt: TGTGCCAGCAGTTCCAGACCCTCACTGGGCGAGCAGTACTTC; cdr3_aa: CASSSRPSLGEQYF
j_call: TRBJ1-4; d_call: -; v_call: TRBV7-2; clone_size: -; cdr3_nt: TGTGCCAGCAGCGACACGGACAGAAAACTGTTTTTT; cdr3_aa: CASSDTDRKLFF
j_call: TRBJ2-7; d_call: -; v_call: TRBV30; clone_size: few; cdr3_nt: TGTGCCTGGAGGTGGGGGTCCAGGCCCTACGAGCAGTACTTC; cdr3_aa: CAWRWGSRPYEQYF
j_call: TRBJ2-5; d_call: -; v_call: TRBV4-3; clone_size: -; cdr3_nt: TGCGCCAGCAGGGCAGACCAAGAGACCCAGTACTTC; cdr3_aa: CASRADQETQYF
j_call: TRBJ2-7; d_call: -; v_call: TRBV29-1; clone_size: few; cdr3_nt: TGCAGCGCCGCGGACTTAGACCAGCTCCGGGAGCAGTACTTC; cdr3_aa: CSAADLDQLREQYF
j_call: TRBJ1-1; d_call: -; v_call: TRBV7-3; clone_size: -; cdr3_nt: TGTGCCAGCAGTCCGACGGGGAACACTGAAGCTTTCTTT; cdr3_aa: CASSPTGNTEAFF
j_call: TRBJ1-2; d_call: TRBD1; v_call: TRBV5-6; clone_size: -; cdr3_nt: TGTGCCAGCAGCGTAGGACAGGGAGCCTATGGCTACACCTTC; cdr3_aa: CASSVGQGAYGYTF